The 23 T cell receptor beta chains below were found in one sample sequenced in a study of T-cell reconstitution after alpha-beta-depleted transplantation in children. Using unique molecular identifiers, the investigators prepared the TCRbeta library. TCRdb reanalysed the PCR reads using MiXCR and keeps one entry per CDR3 protein. The sample consists of hundreds of thousands of distinct CDR3 sequences, 9.5% to 15% of them appearing once. Sample: PBMCs from the stem cell graft donor, taken from the stem cell graft. The receptors shown here come from a human donor who donated a stem cell graft to a child with acute lymphoblastic leukemia.

As to this clonotype: With a much larger clone just one base away, this may be a read error. The V and J genes are TRBV14 and TRBJ2-7; maybe TRBD2 (6 bases). The germline V gene has CDR1 SGHDN and CDR2 FVKESK. This CDR3 is built from 14 residues. The CDR3 nucleotides read TGTGCCAGCAGCCCTTGGGCGGGAACCTACGAGCAGCACTTC. Translation: CASSPWAGTYEQHF.

This clonotype was picked up a small number of times. The rearrangement links TRBV30 to TRBJ1-2; possible D gene TRBD1, 6 bases. Germline V gene data show CDR1 as GTSNPN and CDR2 as SVGIG (reference sequence). This CDR3 comprises 15 residues. V dropped 3 bases and J dropped 7 bases, with 21 bases sitting between them. The CDR3 DNA is TGTGCCTGGAGATCGGACAGCCAAGATGGATTTGGCTACACCTTC. Protein sequence: CAWRSDSQDGFGYTF.

This clonotype was recorded at least ten times. The V and J genes are TRBV28 and TRBJ1-1; D may be TRBD1 (6 bases). The CDR3 totals 14 residues. CDR1 and CDR2 (germline): MDHEN, SYDVKM. V was trimmed by 5 bases and J by 11 bases, leaving 21 bases between them. CDR3 DNA sequence: TGTGCCAGCAGTCCCTCGTGGGGGGCAGGCCAGGCTTTCTTT. Encoded protein: CASSPSWGAGQAFF. Drawing the rest from reference TRBV28 and TRBJ1-1, the complete variable domain is DVKVTQSSRYLVKRTGEKVFLECVQDMDHENMFWYRQDPGLGLRLIYFSYDVKMKEKGDIPEGYSVSREKKERFSLILESASTNQTSMYLCASSPSWGAGQAFFGQGTRLTVV.

This clonotype was recorded many times. V and J are TRBV20-1 and TRBJ2-7; the D is unclear. The length of the CDR3 is 14 residues. Germline V lookup: CDR1 DFQATT, CDR2 SNEGSKA (reference sequence). V was trimmed by 4 bases and J by 2 bases, leaving 15 bases between them. The CDR3, as DNA: TGCAGTGCTAAAACCAAAGGCTCAGCCTACGAGCAGTACTTC. It translates to CSAKTKGSAYEQYF.

This clonotype was counted at least ten times. One end of the junction is discordant with germline, which a read error may explain. CDR3 sequence (DNA): TGTGCCAGCAGCCCTAGGGGGACCGGGGAGCTGTTTTTT. Protein: CASSPRGTGELFF. The chain couples TRBV5-1 to TRBJ2-2; possibly TRBD1 for D (6 bases). The CDR3 consists of 13 residues. Germline values: CDR1 SGHRS, CDR2 YFSETQ.

This clonotype was recorded many times. In DNA, the CDR3 is TGTGCCAGCAGACACAAATCGGGACAGGTGAGATTCTACGAGCAGTACTTC. It yields the protein CASRHKSGQVRFYEQYF. This chain uses TRBV5-5 with TRBJ2-7; 8 positions match TRBD1. CDR3 length: 17 amino acids. Losses at the gene ends were 5 bases for V and 3 bases for J; bases not matched to a gene: 16. Germline assignment: CDR1 SGHKS and CDR2 YYEKEE (reference sequence).

This clonotype occurred many times. The V and J genes are TRBV18 and TRBJ2-3; 7 positions match TRBD1. CDR1 and CDR2 from the germline V gene are KGHSH and LQKENI. V gave up 6 bases and J gave up 4 bases; unmatched junction bases: 7. This CDR3 has 14 residues. The CDR3 loop is CASSDRVAPDTQYF. CDR3 in DNA: TGTGCCAGCTCCGACAGGGTGGCCCCAGATACGCAGTATTTT.

This clonotype was counted a few times. The chain has TRBV5-1 and TRBJ2-2, with 7 bases aligning to TRBD1. The CDR3 extends over 15 amino acids. Trimming took 3 bases from V and 1 from J; bases not matched to a gene: 3. Germline lookup yields CDR1 SGHRS and CDR2 YFSETQ. Here the CDR3 DNA reads TGCGCCAGCAGCTCACAGGGGATGAACACCGGGGAGCTGTTTTTT. Its protein product is CASSSQGMNTGELFF.

This clonotype was counted many times. The V and J genes are TRBV6-2 or TRBV6-3 and TRBJ1-5; D not certain. Per germline, CDR1 MNHEY and CDR2 SVGEGT. Between the trimmed V and J ends, which lost 8 bases and 7 bases, there was a span of 12 bases. There are 12 residues in the CDR3. CDR3 protein: CASGNGNQPQHF. CDR3 nucleotide sequence: TGTGCCAGCGGGAACGGAAACCAGCCCCAGCATTTT.

This clonotype appeared a few times. The chain joins TRBV6-1 to TRBJ2-7; D perhaps matches TRBD2 (6 bases). From germline, CDR1 is MNHNS and CDR2 SASEGT. The germline V and J ends were trimmed by 6 bases and 3 bases, with 12 bases remaining between them. The CDR3 totals 13 residues. The CDR3 is CASSNGGFYEQYF. The CDR3, as DNA: TGTGCCAGCAGCAATGGGGGGTTCTACGAGCAGTACTTC.

This clonotype was observed a handful of times. V is TRBV7-8 and J is TRBJ2-1; 11 bases are a match to TRBD2. The CDR3 length is 15 residues. The germline V gene encodes CDR1 SGHVS and CDR2 FQNEAQ. With 5 bases clipped from V and 7 bases from J, the junction kept 7 bases outside the gene matches. The CDR3 DNA is TGTGCCAGCAGCCGTGGGGCTAGCGGGAGGAATGAGCAGTTCTTC. This gives the protein CASSRGASGRNEQFF.

This clonotype has at least ten counts. This chain connects TRBV25-1 to TRBJ1-3; D uncertain. V dropped 3 bases and J dropped 0 bases, with 15 bases sitting between them. The CDR3 extends over 17 amino acids. Germline values: CDR1 MGHDK, CDR2 SYGVNS. The CDR3 nucleotides read TGTGCCAGCAGTGAGTGGGGTTATGCGGGCTCTGGAAACACCATATATTTT. It specifies CASSEWGYAGSGNTIYF. Based on the CDR3 plus reference TRBV25-1 and TRBJ1-3, the full variable domain is EADIYQTPRYLVIGTGKKITLECSQTMGHDKMYWYQQDPGMELHLIHYSYGVNSTEKGDLSSESTVSRIRTEHFPLTLESARPSHTSQYLCASSEWGYAGSGNTIYFGEGSWLTVV.

This clonotype was observed many times. The V call is TRBV24-1, the J call TRBJ2-5; D is ambiguous. Germline loops: CDR1 KGHDR, CDR2 SFDVKD. This CDR3 comprises 18 residues. V was pared by 3 bases and J by 5 bases, with 24 bases between. CDR3 protein: CATSDPLDPDGLSETQYF. CDR3 coding DNA: TGTGCCACCAGTGATCCCCTCGATCCGGACGGCCTTTCTGAGACCCAGTACTTC.

This clonotype was recorded many times. The chain uses TRBV27 and TRBJ2-7; D may be TRBD2 (5 bases). CDR3 size: 17 residues. The V and J ends lost 6 bases and 0 bases respectively, with 21 bases between them. Germline-derived CDR1 and CDR2 are MNHEY and SMNVEV (reference sequence). CDR3 sequence reads: CASSLSLGEAPSYEQYF. The CDR3, as DNA: TGTGCCAGCAGCCTTAGTTTGGGAGAGGCCCCCTCCTACGAGCAGTACTTC.

The chain recombines TRBV6-5 with TRBJ2-2; D call uncertain. Germline lookup yields CDR1 MNHEY and CDR2 SVGAGI. V was pared by 0 bases and J by 1 base, with 6 bases between. The CDR3 has 15 residues. CDR3 bases: TGTGCCAGCAGTTACTCCTGGGAGAACACCGGGGAGCTGTTTTTT. Translated, it gives CASSYSWENTGELFF.

This clonotype was counted many times. V is TRBV20-1 and J is TRBJ1-1; no clear D gene. V dropped 0 bases and J dropped 4 bases, with 6 bases sitting between them. The CDR3 runs to 12 residues. Germline V gene data show CDR1 as DFQATT and CDR2 as SNEGSKA (reference sequence). DNA for the CDR3: TGCAGTGCTAGAGAGGGGAGCACTGAAGCTTTCTTT. This translates into CSAREGSTEAFF.

Note on this clonotype: This may be a read error, as it is one base from a much larger clone. The V gene is TRBV28, the J gene TRBJ1-2; D gene uncertain. The CDR3 has 15 residues. V dropped 3 bases and J dropped 4 bases, with 15 bases sitting between them. From germline, CDR1 is MDHEN and CDR2 SYDVKM. The CDR3 spells CASSFVTAAVYGYTF. DNA for the CDR3: TGTGCCAGCAGTTTCGTCACAGCGGCGGTCTATGGCTACACCTTC.

Details on this clonotype: The junction does not match germline at one end; this may be a read error. The V gene is TRBV7-2, the J gene TRBJ2-7; D gene uncertain. This CDR3 has 13 residues. CDR1 and CDR2 (germline): SGHTA, FQGNSA. CDR3 sequence (DNA): TGTGCCAGCAGCCCCATAGGACCCTACGACCAGTACTTC. It is translated as CASSPIGPYDQYF.

This clonotype was observed many times. J is TRBJ2-7 and V is TRBV6-5; D may be TRBD1 (6 bases). Germline CDR1 is MNHEY and CDR2 is SVGAGI. Trimming cost V 7 bases and J 4 bases, with 20 bases left between them. The CDR3 loop spans 15 amino acids. The CDR3 reads CASKMRAGEKYEQYF. The CDR3 region has the DNA TGTGCCAGCAAAATGAGGGCAGGGGAAAAATACGAGCAGTACTTC.

This clonotype was observed many times. The J gene is TRBJ2-5, the V gene TRBV20-1, with D perhaps matching TRBD1 (6 bases). Germline V gene sequence: CDR1 DFQATT, CDR2 SNEGSKA (reference sequence). This CDR3 has 15 amino acids. V lost 0 bases and J lost 4, with 15 bases in between. The CDR3, as DNA: TGCAGTGCTAGAGACCTCCGGGACAAGGGAGAGACCCAGTACTTC. Protein product: CSARDLRDKGETQYF.

This clonotype has at least ten counts. The chain combines TRBV6-2 or TRBV6-3 with TRBJ2-3; D uncertain. Germline CDR1 and CDR2: MNHEY and SVGEGT. V lost 7 bases and J 6 bases, leaving 8 bases between the germline ends. The CDR3 length is 11 residues. The CDR3 region has the DNA TGTGCCAGCACCCAGATGGATACGCAGTATTTT. Protein: CASTQMDTQYF.

This clonotype occurred many times. The rearrangement uses TRBV27 and TRBJ1-1; D gene ambiguous. Trimming cost V 0 bases and J 7 bases, with 9 bases left between them. CDR1 and CDR2 from the germline V gene are MNHEY and SMNVEV (reference sequence). The CDR3 has 13 amino acids. For the CDR3, the DNA is TGTGCCAGCAGTTTATCCGCAGGCCGTGAAGCTTTCTTT. Protein sequence: CASSLSAGREAFF.

This clonotype was found many times. The chain links TRBV5-6 to TRBJ2-1; 7 nucleotides line up with TRBD1. V lost 4 bases, J lost 4 bases, and 8 bases stayed unmatched. CDR1 and CDR2 (germline): SGHDT, YYEEEE. The CDR3 has 15 residues. The CDR3 DNA sequence: TGTGCCAGCAGCCCCCCAGGGGGTAATTACAATGAGCAGTTCTTC. It yields the protein CASSPPGGNYNEQFF.